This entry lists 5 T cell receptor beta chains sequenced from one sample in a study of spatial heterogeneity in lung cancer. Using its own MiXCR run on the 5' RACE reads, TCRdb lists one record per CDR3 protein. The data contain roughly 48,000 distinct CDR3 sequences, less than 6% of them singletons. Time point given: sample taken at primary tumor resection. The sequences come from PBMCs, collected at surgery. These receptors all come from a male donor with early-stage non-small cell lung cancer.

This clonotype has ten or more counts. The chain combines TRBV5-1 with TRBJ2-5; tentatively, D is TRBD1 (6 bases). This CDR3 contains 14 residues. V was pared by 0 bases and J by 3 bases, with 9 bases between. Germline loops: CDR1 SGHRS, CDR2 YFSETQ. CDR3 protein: CASSLGTAKETQYF. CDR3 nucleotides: TGCGCCAGCAGCTTGGGGACAGCCAAAGAGACCCAGTACTTC.

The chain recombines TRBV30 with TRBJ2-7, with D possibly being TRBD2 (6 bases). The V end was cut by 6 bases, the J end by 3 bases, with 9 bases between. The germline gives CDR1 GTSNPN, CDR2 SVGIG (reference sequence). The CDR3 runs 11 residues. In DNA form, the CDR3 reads TGTGCCTGCCTCGGGGGCTACGAGCAGTACTTC. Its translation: CACLGGYEQYF.

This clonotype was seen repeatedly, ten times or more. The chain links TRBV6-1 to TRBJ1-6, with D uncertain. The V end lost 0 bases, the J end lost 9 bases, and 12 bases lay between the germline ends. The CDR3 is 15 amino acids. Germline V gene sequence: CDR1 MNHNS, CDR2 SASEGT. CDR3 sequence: CASSEAFFMGSPLHF. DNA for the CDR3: TGTGCCAGCAGTGAAGCGTTTTTCATGGGTTCACCCCTCCACTTT.

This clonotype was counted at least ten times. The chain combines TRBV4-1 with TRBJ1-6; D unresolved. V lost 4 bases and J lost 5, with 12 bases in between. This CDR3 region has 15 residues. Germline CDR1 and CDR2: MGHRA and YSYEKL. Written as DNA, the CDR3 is TGCGCCAGCAGCCCCCCCAGCGGTAATAATTCACCCCTCCACTTT. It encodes CASSPPSGNNSPLHF.

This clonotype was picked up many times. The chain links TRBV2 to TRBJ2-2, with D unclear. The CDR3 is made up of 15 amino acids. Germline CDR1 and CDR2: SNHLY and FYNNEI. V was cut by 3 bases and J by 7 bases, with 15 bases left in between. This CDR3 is CASSDFGPVGGELFF. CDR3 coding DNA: TGTGCCAGCAGTGATTTTGGCCCCGTGGGCGGGGAGCTGTTTTTT.